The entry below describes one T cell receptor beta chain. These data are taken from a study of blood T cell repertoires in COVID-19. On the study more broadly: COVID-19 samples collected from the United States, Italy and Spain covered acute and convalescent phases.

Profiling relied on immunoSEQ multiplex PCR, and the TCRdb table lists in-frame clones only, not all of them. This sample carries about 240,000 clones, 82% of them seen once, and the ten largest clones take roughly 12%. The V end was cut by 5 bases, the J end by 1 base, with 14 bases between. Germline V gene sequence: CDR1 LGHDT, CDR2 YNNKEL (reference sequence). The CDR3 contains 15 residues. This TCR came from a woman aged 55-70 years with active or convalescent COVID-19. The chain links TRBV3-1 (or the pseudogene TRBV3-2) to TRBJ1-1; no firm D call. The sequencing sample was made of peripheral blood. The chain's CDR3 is CASSDAQEKNTEAFF. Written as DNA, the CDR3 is TGTGCCAGCAGCGATGCCCAGGAAAAGAACACTGAAGCTTTCTTT.